Shown below are 27 T cell receptor beta chains from a single sample sequenced in a study of Graves' ophthalmopathy and Graves' hyperthyroidism. The authors amplified TCR beta CDR3 regions, and they did so from RNA transcripts for repertoire sequencing. HTBI primers were employed in first-round RT-PCR, then a second-round multiplex PCR followed. TCRdb reprocessed the multiplex PCR reads via MiXCR and lists one record per CDR3 protein. The sample lists 200,000 to 250,000 distinct CDR3 sequences; approximately 42% were seen once. Sequences were obtained from peripheral blood. The source is an adult man with Graves' ophthalmopathy.

The chain uses TRBV29-1 and TRBJ1-1; the match to TRBD1 covers 7 bases. Germline V gene lookup returns CDR1 SQVTM and CDR2 ANQGSEA. V shed 6 bases, J shed 11 bases, and the junction held 15 bases outside the gene matches. This CDR3 spans 13 amino acids. The CDR3 sequence: CSVVDPVQGGAFF. CDR3 sequence (DNA): TGCAGCGTCGTCGACCCGGTCCAGGGGGGGGCTTTCTTT.

The rearrangement joins TRBV10-3 to TRBJ2-7; D may match TRBD1 or TRBD2 (5 bases each). From germline, CDR1 is ENHRY and CDR2 SYGVKD. Between the trimmed V and J ends, which lost 0 bases and 5 bases, there was a span of 17 bases. The CDR3 runs 16 residues. This chain's CDR3 is CAISESLGTGSDEQYF. DNA of the CDR3: TGTGCCATCAGTGAGTCCCTAGGGACGGGGTCCGACGAGCAGTACTTC.

A note on this clonotype: The germline gene is not matched at one end of the junction; a read error may be the cause. This chain links TRBV10-3 with TRBJ2-7, with D possibly being TRBD1 or TRBD2 (5 bases each). This CDR3 contains 14 residues. Looked up from germline, CDR1 is ENHRY and CDR2 is SYGVKD. The CDR3 loop is CASSVGTAPYEQYF. The CDR3 nucleotides read TGTGCCAGCAGTGTGGGGACGGCCCCCTACGAGCAGTACTTC.

The chain has TRBV28 and TRBJ1-5, with TRBD1 as a possible D gene (5 bases). Trimming took 2 bases from V and 6 from J, leaving 14 bases between them. The CDR3 length is 15 residues. CDR1 is MDHEN and CDR2 is SYDVKM in the germline V gene. The CDR3 DNA reads TGTGCCAGCAGTTTAAGGCCAAACGGGGGTCAGCCCCAGCATTTT. It codes for CASSLRPNGGQPQHF. The variable domain in full, completed from reference TRBV28 and TRBJ1-5, reads DVKVTQSSRYLVKRTGEKVFLECVQDMDHENMFWYRQDPGLGLRLIYFSYDVKMKEKGDIPEGYSVSREKKERFSLILESASTNQTSMYLCASSLRPNGGQPQHFGDGTRLSIL.

This chain joins TRBV19 and TRBJ1-1; 7 bases are a match to TRBD1. The junction had 15 bases not matched to a gene; V was cut back by 6 bases and J by 5 bases. The CDR3 spans 16 residues. Looked up from germline, CDR1 is LNHDA and CDR2 is SQIVND (reference sequence). This CDR3 reads CASSETGRLPGTEAFF. The CDR3 region has the DNA TGTGCCAGTAGCGAGACAGGGCGTCTTCCTGGGACTGAAGCTTTCTTT.

This clonotype was seen more than once but under ten times. The chain employs TRBV2 and TRBJ1-2; 7 bases are shared with TRBD1. CDR1 and CDR2 (germline): SNHLY, FYNNEI. V gave up 6 bases and J gave up 8 bases; unmatched junction bases: 6. There are 12 residues in the CDR3. In DNA form, the CDR3 reads TGTGCCAGCAGACCGGGACAGTTCGGCTACACCTTC. This gives the protein CASRPGQFGYTF.

This clonotype was counted many times. The chain joins TRBV6-4 to TRBJ1-2; D possibly corresponds to TRBD1 (5 bases). The CDR3 sequence is 13 residues long. Germline V lookup: CDR1 MRHNA, CDR2 SNTAGT. The V and J ends lost 4 bases and 8 bases respectively, with 14 bases between them. CDR3 nucleotide sequence: TGTGCCAGCAGTGGTCAGGGCCGTGGGGGCTACACCTTC. It encodes CASSGQGRGGYTF.

A few counts support this clonotype. V is TRBV28 and J is TRBJ2-7; D call uncertain. V lost 5 bases and J 3 bases, leaving 8 bases between the germline ends. The CDR3 is 12 amino acids. Germline values: CDR1 MDHEN, CDR2 SYDVKM. The CDR3 spells CASSPRVYEQYF. The CDR3 nucleotides are TGTGCCAGCAGTCCCCGGGTCTACGAGCAGTACTTC.

V is TRBV20-1 and J is TRBJ1-5; the D is unclear. Germline lookup yields CDR1 DFQATT and CDR2 SNEGSKA (reference sequence). V lost 5 bases and J 0 bases, leaving 8 bases between the germline ends. This CDR3 has 13 residues. As DNA, the CDR3 is TGCAGTGCTGAGGGAGATAGCAATCAGCCCCAGCATTTT. As protein: CSAEGDSNQPQHF.

This clonotype was observed at least ten times. The chain uses TRBV29-1 and TRBJ2-7; TRBD1 might be the D (6 bases). The CDR3 consists of 14 residues. V lost 2 bases and J lost 9, with 20 bases in between. Per the germline V gene, CDR1 is SQVTM and CDR2 is ANQGSEA. The CDR3 DNA sequence: TGCAGCGTTGAATCGAGGACAGACAGAGTCGGGCAGTACTTC. Its translation: CSVESRTDRVGQYF.

This chain connects TRBV2 to TRBJ2-5; tentatively, D is TRBD1 (5 bases). The CDR3 has 13 amino acids. V dropped 8 bases and J dropped 5 bases, with 15 bases sitting between them. Germline CDR1 and CDR2: SNHLY and FYNNEI. CDR3 sequence: CASETVLGETQYF. For the CDR3, the DNA is TGTGCCAGCGAGACAGTTTTAGGGGAGACCCAGTACTTC.

This clonotype was detected many times. This chain joins TRBV15 and TRBJ1-1; D is uncertain. The CDR3 is made up of 15 amino acids. Looked up from germline, CDR1 is LNHNV and CDR2 is YYDKDF (reference sequence). The germline V and J ends were trimmed by 1 base and 0 bases, with 9 bases remaining between them. The CDR3 region is CATSRGSAMNTEAFF. In nucleotides, the CDR3 is TGTGCCACCAGCAGAGGATCAGCCATGAACACTGAAGCTTTCTTT.

V and J are TRBV11-2 and TRBJ1-2, with unresolved D. Between the trimmed V and J ends, which lost 2 bases and 2 bases, there was a span of 12 bases. CDR1 is SGHAT, CDR2 FQNNGV, per germline. This CDR3 is built from 15 residues. Written as DNA, the CDR3 is TGTGCCAGCAGCTTAACGACCGGCGGGAACTATGGCTACACCTTC. It translates to CASSLTTGGNYGYTF.

The rearrangement joins TRBV19 to TRBJ1-2; TRBD1 is a possible D gene (5 bases). The germline V gene has CDR1 LNHDA and CDR2 SQIVND (reference sequence). This CDR3 comprises 16 residues. The V and J ends lost 3 bases and 1 base respectively, with 15 bases between them. The DNA of the CDR3 is TGTGCCAGTAGTATCGGCTCGGCAGGGAGTAACTATGGCTACACCTTC. Translation gives CASSIGSAGSNYGYTF.

This clonotype occurred a few times. The chain couples TRBV10-3 to TRBJ2-7; unclear D gene. V lost 10 bases and J 0 bases, leaving 13 bases between the germline ends. The CDR3 length is 13 residues. Germline V lookup: CDR1 ENHRY, CDR2 SYGVKD. CDR3 nucleotide sequence: TGTGCCAGTACCGGGCCACCCTCCTACGAGCAGTACTTC. This gives the protein CASTGPPSYEQYF.

The chain recombines TRBV7-9 with TRBJ1-1; D not certain. Trimming took off 5 bases at V and 10 bases at J, with 11 bases between the two ends. This CDR3 spans 11 amino acids. Germline V gives CDR1 SEHNR, CDR2 FQNEAQ (reference sequence). The DNA for the CDR3 is TGTGCCAGCAGCCAAAAGGCGACAGCTTTCTTT. This translates into CASSQKATAFF.

A single count supports this clonotype. The CDR3 does not end in the conserved phenylalanine or tryptophan, so this is likely a read error. The J gene is TRBJ1-1, the V gene TRBV6-5, with D possibly matching TRBD1 (6 bases). Germline CDR1 and CDR2: MNHEY and SVGAGI. There are 12 residues in the CDR3. V shed 5 bases and J shed 7 bases, with 11 bases lying between them. CDR3 region: CASSRTDSEAFL. The CDR3 DNA sequence: TGTGCCAGCAGTCGGACAGACAGTGAAGCTTTCCTT.

This clonotype was recorded at least ten times. The chain recombines TRBV29-1 with TRBJ2-7, with TRBD1 matching over 10 bases. The ends lost 6 bases at V and 3 bases at J; junction bases unmatched: 2. Germline V gene lookup returns CDR1 SQVTM and CDR2 ANQGSEA. There are 12 residues in the CDR3. CDR3 in amino acids: CSVRTGGYEQYF. The CDR3 DNA follows: TGCAGCGTCCGGACAGGGGGCTACGAGCAGTACTTC.

Turning to this clonotype: Compared with germline, one end of the junction differs, possibly owing to a read error. The rearrangement links TRBV7-9 to TRBJ2-5; 8 bases fit TRBD2. CDR1 and CDR2 from the germline V gene are SEHNR and FQNEAQ (reference sequence). CDR3 length: 17 residues. The CDR3 spells CASSRGSAGVYQETQYF. CDR3 bases: TGCGCCAGCAGCCGAGGGTCAGCGGGGGTGTACCAAGAGACCCAGTACTTC.

This clonotype was detected ten times or more. The genes are TRBV7-9 and TRBJ1-6; 9 positions agree with TRBD1. After removal of 3 bases from V and 7 bases from J, the junction contained 4 bases not matched to a gene. The length of the CDR3 is 15 residues. CDR1 is SEHNR and CDR2 is FQNEAQ in the germline V gene (reference sequence). The CDR3, as DNA: TGTGCCAGCAGCTTCGGGACAGGGATGAATTCACCCCTCCACTTT. This encodes CASSFGTGMNSPLHF.

This clonotype showed up just a few times. The rearrangement joins TRBV2 to TRBJ1-2, with TRBD1 matching 7 bases. The V segment lost 2 bases and the J segment 4 bases; nucleotides outside the gene matches: 4. This CDR3 is 14 amino acids long. Looked up from germline, CDR1 is SNHLY and CDR2 is FYNNEI. Here the CDR3 DNA reads TGTGCCAGCAGTGAACAACAGGGGTCCTATGGCTACACCTTC. Translation: CASSEQQGSYGYTF. Supplemented by reference TRBV2 and TRBJ1-2, the full variable domain reads EPEVTQTPSHQVTQMGQEVILRCVPISNHLYFYWYRQILGQKVEFLVSFYNNEISEKSEIFDDQFSVERPDGSNFTLKIRSTKLEDSAMYFCASSEQQGSYGYTFGSGTRLTVV.

V gene TRBV24-1 combines with J gene TRBJ1-2; D is uncertain. The CDR3 is 15 amino acids. V was cut by 2 bases and J by 0 bases, with 9 bases left in between. Germline lookup yields CDR1 KGHDR and CDR2 SFDVKD. CDR3 protein: CATSDSPGPNYGYTF. CDR3 bases: TGTGCCACCAGTGATTCACCCGGACCTAACTATGGCTACACCTTC.

On this clonotype itself: The junction shows a germline mismatch at one end, possibly a read error. The chain uses TRBV10-3 and TRBJ2-7, with D perhaps given as TRBD1 or TRBD2 (5 bases each). Germline loops: CDR1 ENHRY, CDR2 SYGVKD. The CDR3 covers 15 residues. CDR3 amino acids: CAISESIGTSYGQYF. Here the CDR3 DNA reads TGTGCCATCAGTGAGTCGATTGGGACCAGCTACGGGCAGTACTTC.

This clonotype turned up a few times. The chain carries TRBV4-2 and TRBJ2-7, with D perhaps TRBD1 (6 bases). Germline assignment: CDR1 LGHNA and CDR2 YNFKEQ. V was cut by 9 bases and J by 8 bases, with 23 bases left in between. This CDR3 region has 14 residues. CDR3 sequence (DNA): TGTGCCAGTAGTCCACAGGGAGAAAGTAGGAAGCAGTACTTC. Translated: CASSPQGESRKQYF.

The chain has TRBV28 and TRBJ1-5; the D is unclear. Trimming removed 0 bases from V and 2 bases from J, with 5 bases in between. This CDR3 spans 14 amino acids. From germline, CDR1 is MDHEN and CDR2 SYDVKM. This CDR3 reads CASSLWGGNQPQHF. Here the CDR3 DNA reads TGTGCCAGCAGTTTATGGGGTGGCAATCAGCCCCAGCATTTT.

This clonotype was recorded a few times. The chain couples TRBV10-2 to TRBJ2-7, with D possibly being TRBD1 (6 bases). Trimming removed 5 bases from V and 0 bases from J, with 11 bases in between. Germline V lookup: CDR1 WSHSY, CDR2 SAAADI. The CDR3 is 14 residues long. This CDR3 reads CASSSWDTSYEQYF. The DNA for the CDR3 is TGCGCCAGCAGTAGTTGGGACACCTCCTACGAGCAGTACTTC.

This sequence joins TRBV9 and TRBJ2-2; the match to TRBD2 covers 8 bases. CDR3 length equals 13 residues. V gave up 5 bases and J gave up 6 bases; unmatched junction bases: 3. Germline CDR1 SGDLS, CDR2 YYNGEE. Here the CDR3 reads CASREAGAGELFF. CDR3 nucleotides: TGTGCCAGCAGGGAAGCGGGGGCCGGGGAGCTGTTTTTT.